This TCR beta chain was profiled in a study of cytomegalovirus exposure and HLA in healthy donors. General study points: In all likelihood, a cluster of highly shared sequence variants was a sequencing artifact. The study recorded 160 or so TCR beta chains that were cytomegalovirus-associated. The study dropped some indistinguishable V segments, TRBV6-2 and TRBV6-3 among them.

Germline V CDR1 and CDR2: SGHVS, FNYEAQ. CDR3 length: 15 residues. The J segment lost 10 bases and the V segment lost 5 bases, leaving 14 bases of the junction unmatched. Amplification used 60 Vbeta primers and 13 Jbeta primers. Clones were sequenced by immunoSEQ multiplex PCR, and TCRdb holds only the in-frame ones, with some missing. The repertoire has 280,000 or so clones, roughly 89% of them found once; the top ten carry 2% to 3%. Comments on this clone: Its antigen is unidentified.

The gene calls are TRBV7-6 and TRBJ1-1, with 9 bases lining up with TRBD1. This receptor was taken from a woman between 18 and 30 years old in good health and CMV-seronegative. Sequencing was done on a sample of PBMCs. The CDR3 region is CASSPGTGISMVAFF. The CDR3 DNA follows: TGTGCCAGCAGCCCCGGGACAGGGATTTCAATGGTAGCTTTCTTT.